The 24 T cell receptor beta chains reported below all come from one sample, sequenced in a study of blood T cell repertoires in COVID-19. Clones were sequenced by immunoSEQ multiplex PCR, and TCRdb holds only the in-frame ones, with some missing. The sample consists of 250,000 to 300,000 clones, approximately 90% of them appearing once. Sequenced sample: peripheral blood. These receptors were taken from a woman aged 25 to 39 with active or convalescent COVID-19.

CDR3 in DNA: TGCGCCAGCAGCCACCCCCGACAGGGACTGCAAGAGACCCAGTACTTC. This gives the protein CASSHPRQGLQETQYF. This chain uses TRBV5-1 with TRBJ2-5; possible D gene TRBD1, 7 bases. The CDR3 length is 16 residues. V was trimmed by 4 bases and J by 2 bases, leaving 18 bases between them. Looked up from germline, CDR1 is SGHRS and CDR2 is YFSETQ. The variable domain in full, with the rest retrieved from reference TRBV5-1 and TRBJ2-5, is KAGVTQTPRYLIKTRGQQVTLSCSPISGHRSVSWYQQTPGQGLQFLFEYFSETQRNKGNFPGRFSGRQFSNSRSEMNVSTLELGDSALYLCASSHPRQGLQETQYFGPGTRLLVL.

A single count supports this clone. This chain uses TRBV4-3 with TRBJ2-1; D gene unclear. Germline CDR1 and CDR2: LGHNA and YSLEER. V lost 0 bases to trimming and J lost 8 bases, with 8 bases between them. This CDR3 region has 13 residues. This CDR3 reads CASSQDLAYEQFF. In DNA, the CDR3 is TGCGCCAGCAGCCAAGATCTGGCTTATGAGCAGTTCTTC.

CDR3 residues: CASSSGQYIYEQYF. The CDR3 DNA follows: TGTGCCAGCAGCTCAGGACAGTATATCTACGAGCAGTACTTC. V is TRBV7-9 and J is TRBJ2-7; tentative D call: TRBD1 (6 bases). Trimming left V 4 bases short and J 3 bases short, with 13 bases between. The V gene's germline CDR1 is SEHNR and CDR2 FQNEAQ (reference sequence). The length of the CDR3 is 14 residues.

The CDR3 spells CASSYRTGGTEAFF. The CDR3 coding sequence is TGTGCCAGCAGTTACCGGACAGGGGGTACTGAAGCTTTCTTT. The V gene is TRBV6-2 or TRBV6-3, the J gene TRBJ1-1; 10 bases are shared with TRBD1. The CDR3 runs 14 residues. In germline, CDR1 is MNHEY, CDR2 SVGEGT. V gave up 2 bases and J gave up 5 bases; unmatched junction bases: 2.

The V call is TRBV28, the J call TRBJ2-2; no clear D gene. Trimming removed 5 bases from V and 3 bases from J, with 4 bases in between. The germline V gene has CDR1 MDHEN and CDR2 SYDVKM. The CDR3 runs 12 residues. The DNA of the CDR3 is TGTGCCAGCAGTCTTGACACCGGGGAGCTGTTTTTT. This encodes CASSLDTGELFF.

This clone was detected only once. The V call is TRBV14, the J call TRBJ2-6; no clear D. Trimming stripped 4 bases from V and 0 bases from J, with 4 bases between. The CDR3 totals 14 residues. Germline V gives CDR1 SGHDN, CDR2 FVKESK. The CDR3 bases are TGTGCCAGCAGCCTCAGCTCTGGGGCCAACGTCCTGACTTTC. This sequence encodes CASSLSSGANVLTF.

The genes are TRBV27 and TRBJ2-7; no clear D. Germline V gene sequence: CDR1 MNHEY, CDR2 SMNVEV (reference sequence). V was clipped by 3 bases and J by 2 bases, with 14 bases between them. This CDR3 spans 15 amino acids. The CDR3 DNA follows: TGTGCCAGCAGTTTGGTTCCTCTGGGCCCCTACGAGCAGTACTTC. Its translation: CASSLVPLGPYEQYF.

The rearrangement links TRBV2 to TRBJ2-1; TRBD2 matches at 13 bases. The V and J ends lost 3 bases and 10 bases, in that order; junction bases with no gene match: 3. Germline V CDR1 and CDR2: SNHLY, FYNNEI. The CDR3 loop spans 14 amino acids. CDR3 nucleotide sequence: TGTGCCAGCAGTGACGGACTAGCGGGGGTGGAGCAGTTCTTC. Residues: CASSDGLAGVEQFF.

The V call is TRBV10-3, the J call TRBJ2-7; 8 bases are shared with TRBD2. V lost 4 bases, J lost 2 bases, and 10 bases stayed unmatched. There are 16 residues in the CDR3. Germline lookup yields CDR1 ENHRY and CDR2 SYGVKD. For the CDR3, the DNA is TGTGCCATCAGTGCCGTTAGTCGGGGGGGGACCTACGAGCAGTACTTC. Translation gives CAISAVSRGGTYEQYF.

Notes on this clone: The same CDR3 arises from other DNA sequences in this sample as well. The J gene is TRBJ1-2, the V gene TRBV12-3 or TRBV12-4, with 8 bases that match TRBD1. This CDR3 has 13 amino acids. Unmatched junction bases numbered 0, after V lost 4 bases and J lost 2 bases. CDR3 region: CASSWTGNYGYTF. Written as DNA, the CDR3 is TGTGCCAGCAGTTGGACAGGGAACTATGGCTACACCTTC.

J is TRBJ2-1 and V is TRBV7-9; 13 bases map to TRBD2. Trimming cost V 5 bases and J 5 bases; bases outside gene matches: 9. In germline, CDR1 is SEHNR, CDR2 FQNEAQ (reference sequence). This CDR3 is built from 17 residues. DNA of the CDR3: TGTGCCAGCAGCCCCCGACTAGCGGGGGGCCGACACAATGAGCAGTTCTTC. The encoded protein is CASSPRLAGGRHNEQFF.

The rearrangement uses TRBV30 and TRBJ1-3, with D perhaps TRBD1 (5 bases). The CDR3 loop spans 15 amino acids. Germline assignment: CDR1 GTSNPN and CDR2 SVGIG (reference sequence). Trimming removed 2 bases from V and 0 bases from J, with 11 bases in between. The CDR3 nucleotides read TGTGCCTGGAGTCGTAGGGGTGGCTCTGGAAACACCATATATTTT. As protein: CAWSRRGGSGNTIYF.

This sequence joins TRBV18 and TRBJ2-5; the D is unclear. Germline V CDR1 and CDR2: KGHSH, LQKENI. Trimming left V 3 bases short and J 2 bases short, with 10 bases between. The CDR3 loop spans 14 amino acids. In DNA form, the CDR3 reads TGTGCCAGCTCACCGGTCTTCCTACAAGAGACCCAGTACTTC. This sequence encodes CASSPVFLQETQYF.

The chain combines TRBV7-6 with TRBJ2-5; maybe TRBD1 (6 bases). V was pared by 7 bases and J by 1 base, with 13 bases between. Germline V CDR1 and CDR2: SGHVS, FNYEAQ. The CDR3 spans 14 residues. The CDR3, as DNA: TGTGCCAGCATACCGAAAGGGGGCCAAGAGACCCAGTACTTC. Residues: CASIPKGGQETQYF.

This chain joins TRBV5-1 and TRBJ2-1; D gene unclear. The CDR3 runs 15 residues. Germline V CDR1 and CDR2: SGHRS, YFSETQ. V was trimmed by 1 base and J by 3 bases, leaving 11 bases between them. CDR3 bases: TGCGCCAGCAGCTTGTATTTTAACGGCTACAATGAGCAGTTCTTC. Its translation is CASSLYFNGYNEQFF.

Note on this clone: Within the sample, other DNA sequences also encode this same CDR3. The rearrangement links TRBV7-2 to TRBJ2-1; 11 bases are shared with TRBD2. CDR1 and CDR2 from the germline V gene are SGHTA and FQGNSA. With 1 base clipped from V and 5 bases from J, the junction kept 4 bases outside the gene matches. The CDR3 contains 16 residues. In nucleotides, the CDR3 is TGTGCCAGCAGCTTAGGTCTAGCGGGGGGCCACAATGAGCAGTTCTTC. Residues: CASSLGLAGGHNEQFF.

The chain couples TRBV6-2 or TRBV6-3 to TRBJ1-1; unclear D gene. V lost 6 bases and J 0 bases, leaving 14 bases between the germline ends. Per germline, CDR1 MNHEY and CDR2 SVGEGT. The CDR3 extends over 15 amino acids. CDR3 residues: CASSPRGRLNTEAFF. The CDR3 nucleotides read TGTGCCAGCAGCCCAAGAGGGCGGCTGAACACTGAAGCTTTCTTT.

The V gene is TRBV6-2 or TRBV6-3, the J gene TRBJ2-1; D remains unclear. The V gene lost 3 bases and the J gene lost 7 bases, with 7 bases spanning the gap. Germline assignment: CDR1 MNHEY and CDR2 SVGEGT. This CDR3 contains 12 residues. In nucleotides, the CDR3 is TGTGCCAGCAGTTATCCCCGGAATGAGCAGTTCTTC. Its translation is CASSYPRNEQFF.

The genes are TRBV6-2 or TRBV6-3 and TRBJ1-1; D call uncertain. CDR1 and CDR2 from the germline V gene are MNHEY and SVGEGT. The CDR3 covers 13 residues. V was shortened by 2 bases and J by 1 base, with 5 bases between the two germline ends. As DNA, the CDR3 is TGTGCCAGCAGTTACCCCAGGAACACTGAAGCTTTCTTT. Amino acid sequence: CASSYPRNTEAFF.

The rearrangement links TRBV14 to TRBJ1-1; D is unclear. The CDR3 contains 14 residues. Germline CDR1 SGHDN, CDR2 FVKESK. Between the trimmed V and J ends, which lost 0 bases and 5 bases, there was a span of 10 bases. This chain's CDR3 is CASSQEKAGTEAFF. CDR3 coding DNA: TGTGCCAGCAGCCAAGAAAAGGCCGGGACTGAAGCTTTCTTT.

Here the CDR3 reads CASSWRAGGNTIYF. CDR3 coding DNA: TGTGCCAGCAGCTGGAGGGCCGGTGGAAACACCATATATTTT. V gene TRBV7-2 combines with J gene TRBJ1-3; D ambiguous. The CDR3 extends over 14 amino acids. Germline V CDR1 and CDR2: SGHTA, FQGNSA. V was shortened by 4 bases and J by 3 bases, with 10 bases between the two germline ends.

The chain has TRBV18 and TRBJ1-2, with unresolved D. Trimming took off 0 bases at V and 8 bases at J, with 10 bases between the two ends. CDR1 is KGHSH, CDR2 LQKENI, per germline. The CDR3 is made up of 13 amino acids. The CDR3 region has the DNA TGTGCCAGCTCACCACCGGGCCCAAAGGGCTACACCTTC. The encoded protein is CASSPPGPKGYTF.

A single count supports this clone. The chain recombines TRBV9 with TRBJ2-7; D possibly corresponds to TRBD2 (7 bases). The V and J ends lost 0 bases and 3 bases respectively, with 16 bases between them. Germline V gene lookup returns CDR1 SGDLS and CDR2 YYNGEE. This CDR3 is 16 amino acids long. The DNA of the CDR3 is TGTGCCAGCAGCGTAGGGGCGGGGGCCCCCTACTACGAGCAGTACTTC. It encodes CASSVGAGAPYYEQYF.

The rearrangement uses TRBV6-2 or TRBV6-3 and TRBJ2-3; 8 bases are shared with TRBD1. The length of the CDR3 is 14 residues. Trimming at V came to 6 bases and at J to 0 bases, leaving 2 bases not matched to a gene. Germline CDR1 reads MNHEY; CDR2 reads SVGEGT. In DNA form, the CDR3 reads TGTGCCAGCAGCCGGGACAGGAGCACAGATACGCAGTATTTT. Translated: CASSRDRSTDTQYF.